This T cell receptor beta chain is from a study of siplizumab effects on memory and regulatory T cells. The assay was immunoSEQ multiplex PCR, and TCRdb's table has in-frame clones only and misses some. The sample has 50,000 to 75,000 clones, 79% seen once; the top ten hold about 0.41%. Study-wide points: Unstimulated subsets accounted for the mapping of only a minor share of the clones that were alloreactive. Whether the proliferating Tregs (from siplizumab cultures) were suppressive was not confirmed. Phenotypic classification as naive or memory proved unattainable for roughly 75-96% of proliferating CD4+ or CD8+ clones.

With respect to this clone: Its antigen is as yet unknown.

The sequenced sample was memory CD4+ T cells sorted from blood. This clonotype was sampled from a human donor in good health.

The CDR3, as DNA: TGTGCCAGTCAGAGCTCTGGAAACACCATATATTTT. Protein: CASQSSGNTIYF. The rearrangement links TRBV27 to TRBJ1-3; D not resolved. V was trimmed by 9 bases and J by 0 bases, leaving 6 bases between them. In germline, CDR1 is MNHEY, CDR2 SMNVEV (reference sequence). The length of the CDR3 is 12 residues.